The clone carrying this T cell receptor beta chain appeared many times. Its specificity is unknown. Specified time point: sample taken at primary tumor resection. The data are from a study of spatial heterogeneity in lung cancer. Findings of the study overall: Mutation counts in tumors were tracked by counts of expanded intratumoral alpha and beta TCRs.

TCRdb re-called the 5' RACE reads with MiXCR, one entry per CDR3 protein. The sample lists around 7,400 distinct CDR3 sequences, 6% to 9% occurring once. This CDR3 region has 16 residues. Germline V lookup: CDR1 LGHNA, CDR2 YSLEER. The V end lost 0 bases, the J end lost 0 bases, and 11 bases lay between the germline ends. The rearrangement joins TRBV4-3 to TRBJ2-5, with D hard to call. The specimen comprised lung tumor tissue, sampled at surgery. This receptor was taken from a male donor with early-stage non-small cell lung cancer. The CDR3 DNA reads TGCGCCAGCAGCCAAGATCTGATGATGGACCAAGAGACCCAGTACTTC. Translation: CASSQDLMMDQETQYF.